The present T cell receptor (beta chain) was sequenced within a study of T cells after yellow fever vaccination. TCRdb itself ran the 5' RACE reads through MiXCR, one entry per CDR3 protein. The profile shows around 500,000 distinct CDR3 sequences, just over 20% of them singletons. CDR3 length: 12 amino acids. V lost 4 bases, J lost 3 bases, and 7 bases lay in between. Germline V CDR1 and CDR2: KGHSH, LQKENI. The sequencing here drew on PBMCs, taken 21 days after the first yellow fever vaccination. The rearrangement joins TRBV18 to TRBJ2-7; D possibly corresponds to TRBD1 (6 bases). This sequence was found in a man between 18 and 35 years old who received the YFV17D yellow fever vaccine. CDR3 in amino acids: CASSLQGYEQYV. The CDR3 DNA follows: TGTGCCAGCTCACTACAGGGCTACGAGCAGTACGTC.